This T cell receptor beta chain is from a study of response to subunit inactivated influenza vaccine. Germline-derived CDR1 and CDR2 are LNHDA and SQIVND (reference sequence). The V end was cut by 8 bases, the J end by 8 bases, with 21 bases between. This CDR3 comprises 14 residues. TCRdb re-analysed the RT-PCR reads in MiXCR, keeping a single row per CDR3 protein. The table records some 180,000 distinct CDR3 sequences, 9.2% of them present only once. This clonotype was picked up a small number of times. The chain combines TRBV19 with TRBJ1-1, with D maybe TRBD1 (6 bases). The sample here was non-naive T cells sorted from PBMCs, taken on the day of vaccination. This TCR was recovered from a man aged 45-60 years who received an inactivated influenza vaccine. The CDR3 region has the DNA TGTGCCAGTCGATGGGAATCTAACGACAGGGAAGCTTTCTTT. This encodes CASRWESNDREAFF.